This is a list of T cell receptor beta chains from one sample in a study of blood T cell repertoires in COVID-19. Clones were sequenced by immunoSEQ multiplex PCR, and TCRdb holds only the in-frame ones, with some missing. This table holds about 410,000 clones, roughly 91% found once. Sequencing used PBMCs or T cells enriched from blood (not recorded which). These receptors were collected from a man aged 18 to 30 who had recovered from COVID-19. The CDR3 runs from the conserved cysteine through the conserved F or W.

v_gene,CDR3aa
TRBV4-1,CASSQGTATYNEQFF
TRBV30,CAWRPPGQGVNSPLHF
TRBV3-1/TRBV3-2,CASSQELGLDTQYF
TRBV7-9,CASSLQGAYEQYF
TRBV6-5,CASSRDSADTQYF
TRBV29-1,CSVVTVSNSYEQYF
TRBV25-1,CASRGQGSYGYTF
TRBV19,CASWDSTTNEKLFF
TRBV30,CAWSVSRRATEAFF
TRBV19,CASSIGGSGANVLTF
TRBV23-1,CASSQGQAFNQPQHF
TRBV15,CATSRSGSRPQHF
TRBV4-1,CASSQDGRSDTQYF
TRBV11-1,CASSSSDSPGNTIYF
TRBV30,CAWTEGVYSYEQYF
TRBV28,CASSLGQGSDTEAFF
TRBV27,CASRKDRSYNEQFF
TRBV5-6,CASSPTGQGNEQFF
TRBV11-2,CASSLNYDQPQHF
TRBV6-5,CASTRTGSNYGYTF
TRBV12-5,CASGTGQGRFNQPQHF
TRBV11-2,CASSRRGTEAFF
TRBV15,CATSSRWGTDTQYF
TRBV27,CASSSRADRGVVTSNQPQHF
TRBV7-9,CASSRSVGGSTDTQYF
TRBV28,CASSDPGTPEDRYTF
TRBV18,CASSPDRGEQYF
TRBV18,CASSPVRATNTEAFF
TRBV7-3,CASSSQGANTGELFF